This T cell receptor beta chain was profiled in a study of cytomegalovirus exposure and HLA in healthy donors. Study information: It was reported in a later analysis that the 120 or so validation repertoires used the same platform as the roughly 640 first-cohort repertoires.

J lost 5 bases, V lost 7 bases, and 14 bases had no gene match. This CDR3 has 17 residues. Germline-derived CDR1 and CDR2 are MNHEY and SMNVEV (reference sequence). Regarding this clone: What it binds is unknown.

Study-wide results and caveats: Some 150 TCR beta chains were listed as cytomegalovirus-associated.

Using immunoSEQ multiplex PCR, the repertoire was profiled, and TCRdb retains in-frame clones only, with some absent. The data hold 170,000 or so clones, with roughly 85% observed a single time. The sequenced sample was PBMCs. The gene calls are TRBV27 and TRBJ1-2, with TRBD1 identical over 12 bases. The receptor's source is a man younger than 35 in good health and CMV-seropositive. The CDR3 region has the DNA TGTGCCAGCACTCCAACCCTCGGGGACAGGGGGCTTTATGGCTACACCTTC. This translates into CASTPTLGDRGLYGYTF.